The 20 T cell receptor beta chains given below trace back to one sample, sequenced in a study of beta chain features in type 1 diabetes (dated by TCRdb to 2016 to 2019). On the study overall, not on this receptor specifically: In all four CD4+ subsets, TCRB CDR3 length was moderately but significantly shorter in type 1 diabetes patients.

Which antigens these TCRs recognize remains unknown. The library relied on the immunoSEQ multiplex PCR assay. The High Capacity cDNA Reverse Transcription Kit was used to reverse transcribe all of the isolated RNA, meaning that expressed TCRB transcripts were what got sequenced. TCRdb took this table from immuneACCESS and kept in-frame rearrangements with V and J called. Such tables lack part of the clones; where checked against another copy, unresolved V genes explain under half of the gap, and the rest is unexplained. Counted in this sample were 15,000 to 19,000 clones; around three quarters of them appeared once. The top ten constitute 2% to 2.5% of the sample. Material for sequencing was Tregs from blood. Per the publication, the cell subset or site label means: regulatory CD4+ T cells. The origin of the receptors is a man younger than 45 with type 1 diabetes.

This sequence joins TRBV4-2 and TRBJ2-3; D is ambiguous. The CDR3 length is 17 residues. The germline V and J ends were trimmed by 4 bases and 0 bases, with 17 bases remaining between them. Germline CDR1 reads LGHNA; CDR2 reads YNFKEQ. In DNA, the CDR3 is TGTGCCAGCAGCCTACTACTCGCCAGTTTCAGCACAGATACGCAGTATTTT. It codes for CASSLLLASFSTDTQYF.

The chain joins TRBV7-9 to TRBJ2-1, with D possibly being TRBD2 (6 bases). Between the trimmed V and J ends, which lost 3 bases and 12 bases, there was a span of 9 bases. The CDR3 has 11 residues. The germline CDR1 and CDR2 sequences are SEHNR and FQNEAQ (reference sequence). For the CDR3, the DNA is TGTGCCAGCAGCTTCGGCGGGGCGCAGTTCTTC. Its protein is CASSFGGAQFF.

This rearrangement joins TRBV5-1 to TRBJ2-5; D gene ambiguous. CDR1 SGHRS and CDR2 YFSETQ come from the germline V gene. The CDR3 contains 13 residues. Trimming took 4 bases from V and 1 from J, leaving 8 bases between them. The DNA of the CDR3 is TGCGCCAGCAGCGCGGCAGCCCAAGAGACCCAGTACTTC. The encoded protein is CASSAAAQETQYF.

This clone was recorded only once. The chain recombines TRBV2 with TRBJ2-3; no definite D call. The CDR3 contains 11 residues. From germline, CDR1 is SNHLY and CDR2 FYNNEI. V gave up 8 bases and J gave up 4 bases, with 7 bases separating them. CDR3 in amino acids: CASAQSDTQYF. Here the CDR3 DNA reads TGTGCCAGCGCCCAGTCAGATACGCAGTATTTT.

V gene TRBV11-2 combines with J gene TRBJ2-3; TRBD2 agrees at 7 bases. With 5 bases clipped from V and 1 base from J, the junction kept 6 bases outside the gene matches. Germline assignment: CDR1 SGHAT and CDR2 FQNNGV. The CDR3 contains 15 residues. CDR3 in DNA: TGTGCCAGCAGCCTGCGGGGGATCGGCACAGATACGCAGTATTTT. This gives the protein CASSLRGIGTDTQYF. Using reference TRBV11-2 and TRBJ2-3 for the parts outside the CDR3, the full variable domain is EAGVAQSPRYKIIEKRQSVAFWCNPISGHATLYWYQQILGQGPKLLIQFQNNGVVDDSQLPKDRFSAERLKGVDSTLKIQPAKLEDSAVYLCASSLRGIGTDTQYFGPGTRLTVL.

This chain uses TRBV7-9 with TRBJ2-1, with unresolved D. The CDR3 consists of 14 residues. V was trimmed by 1 base and J by 9 bases, leaving 13 bases between them. The germline V gene encodes CDR1 SEHNR and CDR2 FQNEAQ (reference sequence). CDR3 amino acids: CASSLGASWSEQFF. The CDR3 coding sequence is TGTGCCAGCAGCTTAGGAGCTAGTTGGTCTGAGCAGTTCTTC.

The chain joins TRBV6-5 to TRBJ1-1; tentatively, D is TRBD1 (6 bases). V shed 5 bases and J shed 0 bases, with 13 bases lying between them. CDR1 and CDR2 (germline): MNHEY, SVGAGI. This CDR3 has 15 amino acids. CDR3 protein: CASSVPGTMNTEAFF. The CDR3 DNA reads as TGTGCCAGCAGTGTACCCGGGACAATGAACACTGAAGCTTTCTTT.

The genes are TRBV5-1 and TRBJ2-3; D is possibly TRBD2 (5 bases). V lost 0 bases and J lost 2, with 7 bases in between. Germline V lookup: CDR1 SGHRS, CDR2 YFSETQ. This CDR3 comprises 14 residues. Here the CDR3 DNA reads TGCGCCAGCAGCTTGGGACGGGACACAGATACGCAGTATTTT. This codes for CASSLGRDTDTQYF.

The chain uses TRBV6-6 and TRBJ1-1, with a tentative D call TRBD1 (5 bases). V was trimmed by 7 bases and J by 7 bases, leaving 10 bases between them. The CDR3 is made up of 11 amino acids. The germline V gene encodes CDR1 MNHNY and CDR2 SVGAGI (reference sequence). CDR3 amino acids: CASTLGLEAFF. CDR3 DNA sequence: TGTGCCAGCACCCTGGGGCTTGAAGCTTTCTTT.

Only one count was recorded for this clone. This chain links TRBV11-2 with TRBJ2-5, with D tentatively TRBD2 (5 bases). Germline V gene lookup returns CDR1 SGHAT and CDR2 FQNNGV. CDR3 length: 15 residues. Deletions cut 4 bases from V and 5 bases from J, with 17 bases between. The CDR3, as DNA: TGTGCCAGCAGCTCCCAAGCGGTAGCGTATGAGACCCAGTACTTC. Protein: CASSSQAVAYETQYF.

This chain connects TRBV6-6 to TRBJ1-2; possible D gene TRBD1, 6 bases. Germline V CDR1 and CDR2: MNHNY, SVGAGI (reference sequence). CDR3 length equals 14 residues. Trimming cost V 6 bases and J 2 bases, with 13 bases left between them. The CDR3 protein is CASSRDTGNYGYTF. DNA of the CDR3: TGTGCCAGCAGCCGTGATACAGGGAACTATGGCTACACCTTC.

Details on this clone: One end of the junction does not line up with germline, which may come from a read error. The chain carries TRBV5-5 and TRBJ2-5; D may be TRBD1 (6 bases). The CDR3 has 13 residues. Germline CDR1 and CDR2: SGHKS and YYEKEE (reference sequence). CDR3 bases: TGTGCCAGCACCTTGGACAGCCAAGAGACCCAGTACTTC. It encodes CASTLDSQETQYF. The full variable domain, rest sourced from reference TRBV5-5 and TRBJ2-5, is DAGVTQSPTHLIKTRGQQVTLRCSPISGHKSVSWYQQVLGQGPQFIFQYYEKEERGRGNFPDRFSARQFPNYSSELNVNALLLGDSALYLCASTLDSQETQYFGPGTRLLVL.

CDR3 DNA sequence: TGCGCCAGCAGCTTGGGCAGGGACCAAGAGACCCAGTACTTC. Translation gives CASSLGRDQETQYF. V and J are TRBV5-1 and TRBJ2-5; maybe TRBD1 (5 bases). The V end was cut by 0 bases, the J end by 0 bases, with 6 bases between. The CDR3 has 14 amino acids. Looked up from germline, CDR1 is SGHRS and CDR2 is YFSETQ. The whole variable domain, filled in from reference TRBV5-1 and TRBJ2-5, reads KAGVTQTPRYLIKTRGQQVTLSCSPISGHRSVSWYQQTPGQGLQFLFEYFSETQRNKGNFPGRFSGRQFSNSRSEMNVSTLELGDSALYLCASSLGRDQETQYFGPGTRLLVL.

The chain uses TRBV5-1 and TRBJ2-1; no definite D call. CDR3 size: 14 residues. The germline CDR1 and CDR2 sequences are SGHRS and YFSETQ. Trimming removed 0 bases from V and 3 bases from J, with 7 bases in between. Here the CDR3 DNA reads TGCGCCAGCAGCTTGGTTCCAGGCTACAATGAGCAGTTCTTC. Protein product: CASSLVPGYNEQFF.

This chain uses TRBV18 with TRBJ2-5, with TRBD2 identical over 9 bases. Trimming cost V 2 bases and J 5 bases; bases outside gene matches: 3. CDR1 and CDR2 from the germline V gene are KGHSH and LQKENI. The CDR3 has 14 residues. The CDR3 DNA reads as TGTGCCAGCTCACCAAGCGGGGGGTCGGAGACCCAGTACTTC. This encodes CASSPSGGSETQYF.

The chain recombines TRBV25-1 with TRBJ2-2; 9 nucleotides match TRBD1. Trimming took 4 bases from V and 10 from J; bases not matched to a gene: 10. Germline CDR1 is MGHDK and CDR2 is SYGVNS. The CDR3 has 15 amino acids. CDR3 in amino acids: CASSGSGQGIEELFF. CDR3 coding DNA: TGTGCCAGCAGTGGTTCAGGACAGGGGATCGAGGAGCTGTTTTTT.

The rearrangement uses TRBV19 and TRBJ1-5, with D tentatively TRBD1 (6 bases). CDR3 length: 17 amino acids. Germline-derived CDR1 and CDR2 are LNHDA and SQIVND (reference sequence). The V gene lost 1 base and the J gene lost 0 bases, with 13 bases spanning the gap. This CDR3 reads CASSIADRPYSNQPQHF. CDR3 coding DNA: TGTGCCAGTAGTATAGCTGACAGGCCCTATAGCAATCAGCCCCAGCATTTT.

The rearrangement uses TRBV5-1 and TRBJ2-5, with D possibly matching TRBD1 (5 bases). This CDR3 has 14 residues. V was clipped by 4 bases and J by 3 bases, with 13 bases between them. Germline loops: CDR1 SGHRS, CDR2 YFSETQ. The chain's CDR3 is CASSVGHREETQYF. DNA of the CDR3: TGCGCCAGCAGCGTAGGACACAGAGAAGAGACCCAGTACTTC.

The chain links TRBV28 to TRBJ2-1; 11 bases align to TRBD2. Per the germline V gene, CDR1 is MDHEN and CDR2 is SYDVKM. After removal of 4 bases from V and 0 bases from J, the junction contained 11 bases not matched to a gene. CDR3 length: 19 amino acids. CDR3 amino acids: CASSSSGLAGGISYNEQFF. The DNA for the CDR3 is TGTGCCAGCAGTTCATCTGGACTAGCGGGTGGCATCTCCTACAATGAGCAGTTCTTC.

The rearrangement links TRBV5-4 to TRBJ2-5, with 12 bases matching TRBD2. This CDR3 spans 16 amino acids. J was trimmed by 5 bases and V by 4 bases; bases with no gene match: 9. From germline, CDR1 is SGHNT and CDR2 YYREEE (reference sequence). The CDR3 region is CASSDRLAGDLETQYF. DNA for the CDR3: TGTGCCAGCAGCGACCGACTAGCGGGGGACTTGGAGACCCAGTACTTC.